This T cell receptor beta chain comes out of a study of blood T cell repertoires in COVID-19. Overall study context: There were acute and convalescent COVID-19 samples, and they came from the United States, Italy and Spain.

The V gene lost 1 base and the J gene lost 9 bases, with 7 bases spanning the gap. There are 12 residues in the CDR3. In germline, CDR1 is MDHEN, CDR2 SYDVKM. As processed by the authors: Reference gene primer amplification gave nucleated cell count estimates. Only in-frame clones appear in the TCRdb table, and some are missing; sequencing was by immunoSEQ multiplex PCR. The V and J calls and clone size are taken from that table; D and trimming were inferred from the DNA. The sample records approximately 190,000 clones, around 84% being singletons. This clonotype originated in a man aged 25 to 40 with active or convalescent COVID-19. The chain employs TRBV28 and TRBJ2-1, with no clear D. The sequencing sample was made of peripheral blood. For the CDR3, the DNA is TGTGCCAGCAGTTTATTACATATTGAGCAGTTCTTC. Translating it yields CASSLLHIEQFF. Based on the CDR3 plus reference TRBV28 and TRBJ2-1, the full variable domain is DVKVTQSSRYLVKRTGEKVFLECVQDMDHENMFWYRQDPGLGLRLIYFSYDVKMKEKGDIPEGYSVSREKKERFSLILESASTNQTSMYLCASSLLHIEQFFGPGTRLTVL.